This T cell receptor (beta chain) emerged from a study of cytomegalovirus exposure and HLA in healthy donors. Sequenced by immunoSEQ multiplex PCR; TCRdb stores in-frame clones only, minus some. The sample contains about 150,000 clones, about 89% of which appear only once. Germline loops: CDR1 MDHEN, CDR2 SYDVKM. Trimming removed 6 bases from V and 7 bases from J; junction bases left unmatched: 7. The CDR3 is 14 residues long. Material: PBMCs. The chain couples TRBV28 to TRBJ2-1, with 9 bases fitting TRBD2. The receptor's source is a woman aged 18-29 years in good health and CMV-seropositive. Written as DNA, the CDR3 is TGTGCCAGCAGCTTAGCGGGAGCTAGGAATGAGCAGTTCTTC. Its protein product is CASSLAGARNEQFF. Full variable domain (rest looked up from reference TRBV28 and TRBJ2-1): DVKVTQSSRYLVKRTGEKVFLECVQDMDHENMFWYRQDPGLGLRLIYFSYDVKMKEKGDIPEGYSVSREKKERFSLILESASTNQTSMYLCASSLAGARNEQFFGPGTRLTVL.